The subject of this entry is one TCR beta chain. V shed 1 base, J shed 6 bases, and the junction held 4 bases outside the gene matches. Germline V CDR1 and CDR2: SGHTA, FQGNSA. The CDR3 length is 17 residues. The data were taken from a study of T cells after yellow fever vaccination. MiXCR was run by TCRdb on the 5' RACE reads, yielding one entry per CDR3 protein. The table includes under 350,000 distinct CDR3 sequences, over 4% detected once. The TCR comes from a man aged 18-30 years who received the YFV17D yellow fever vaccine. The sample here was PBMCs, taken 5 days after the yellow fever booster vaccination. V usage is TRBV7-2 and J usage is TRBJ2-1; TRBD2 aligns across 15 bases. CDR3 sequence: CASSLGTSGGGSNEQFF. For the CDR3, the DNA is TGTGCCAGCAGCTTAGGGACTAGCGGGGGGGGTAGCAATGAGCAGTTCTTC.